A single sample gave rise to the 32 T cell receptor beta chains below, sequenced in a study of cytomegalovirus exposure and HLA in healthy donors. Using immunoSEQ multiplex PCR, the repertoire was profiled, and TCRdb retains in-frame clones only, with some absent. This repertoire shows approximately 300,000 clones, about 85% found once; its top ten account for roughly 1.2%. Sequencing was performed on PBMCs. The receptor source for this set is a woman aged 25 to 39 in good health and CMV-seropositive.

The chain recombines TRBV5-1 with TRBJ2-6; D is uncertain. The CDR3 is 15 amino acids. Germline V gene data show CDR1 as SGHRS and CDR2 as YFSETQ. Trimming pared 4 bases from V and 0 bases from J, leaving 8 bases between. The CDR3 reads CASSMRTSGANVLTF. The CDR3 DNA reads as TGCGCCAGCAGCATGAGAACCTCTGGGGCCAACGTCCTGACTTTC. Looking up the rest from reference TRBV5-1 and TRBJ2-6 gives the full variable domain: KAGVTQTPRYLIKTRGQQVTLSCSPISGHRSVSWYQQTPGQGLQFLFEYFSETQRNKGNFPGRFSGRQFSNSRSEMNVSTLELGDSALYLCASSMRTSGANVLTFGAGSRLTVL.

This chain connects TRBV4-3 to TRBJ2-2, with D unclear. Germline V gene data show CDR1 as LGHNA and CDR2 as YSLEER. The CDR3 is 17 residues long. The germline V and J ends were trimmed by 0 bases and 2 bases, with 13 bases remaining between them. The CDR3: CASSQDSPGLNTGELFF. The CDR3 DNA follows: TGCGCCAGCAGCCAAGATTCCCCCGGGCTCAACACCGGGGAGCTGTTTTTT.

This clone was counted once. The V and J genes are TRBV30 and TRBJ2-2, with a possible D match to TRBD2 (5 bases). CDR1 GTSNPN and CDR2 SVGIG come from the germline V gene (reference sequence). This CDR3 comprises 18 residues. The V end was cut by 0 bases, the J end by 3 bases, with 20 bases between. CDR3 in DNA: TGTGCCTGGAGTGTACCTAGCCAGGTTTTCGTCGACACCGGGGAGCTGTTTTTT. It specifies CAWSVPSQVFVDTGELFF.

The gene calls are TRBV4-1 and TRBJ2-7, with D possibly being TRBD1 (7 bases). The length of the CDR3 is 14 residues. The germline V and J ends were trimmed by 6 bases and 0 bases, with 12 bases remaining between them. Germline V gene lookup returns CDR1 MGHRA and CDR2 YSYEKL. This chain's CDR3 is CASSPQGGSYEQYF. In nucleotides, the CDR3 is TGCGCCAGCAGTCCTCAGGGGGGCTCCTACGAGCAGTACTTC.

The rearrangement uses TRBV7-2 and TRBJ1-1; D ambiguous. Germline V gives CDR1 SGHTA, CDR2 FQGNSA. Trimming took 5 bases from V and 4 from J, leaving 5 bases between them. The CDR3 sequence is 11 residues long. The CDR3 sequence: CASSLTTEAFF. The DNA of the CDR3 is TGTGCCAGCAGCCTAACCACTGAAGCTTTCTTT.

This chain joins TRBV6-5 and TRBJ2-2; D might be TRBD1 or TRBD2, each matching 5 bases. V was trimmed by 6 bases and J by 1 base, leaving 12 bases between them. Germline assignment: CDR1 MNHEY and CDR2 SVGAGI. The CDR3 has 15 residues. Here the CDR3 DNA reads TGTGCCAGCAGACGGGACGGAATGAACACCGGGGAGCTGTTTTTT. Its translation is CASRRDGMNTGELFF.

The chain links TRBV27 to TRBJ2-3; D remains ambiguous. Trimming took off 3 bases at V and 5 bases at J, with 12 bases between the two ends. The CDR3 has 14 residues. CDR1 MNHEY and CDR2 SMNVEV come from the germline V gene (reference sequence). The CDR3 is CASSLGVGLDTQYF. In DNA form, the CDR3 reads TGTGCCAGCAGTTTGGGTGTGGGTTTAGATACGCAGTATTTT.

The chain uses TRBV7-2 and TRBJ2-7; TRBD2 matches 10 bases. V lost 1 base, J lost 3 bases, and 3 bases stayed unmatched. The CDR3 is 15 amino acids. From germline, CDR1 is SGHTA and CDR2 FQGNSA. DNA for the CDR3: TGTGCCAGCAGCTTAGAACTAGCGGGGAACTACGAGCAGTACTTC. It encodes CASSLELAGNYEQYF.

This chain connects TRBV7-3 to TRBJ2-1; 10 bases line up with TRBD1. V lost 2 bases to trimming and J lost 6 bases; unmatched junction nucleotides: 7. The CDR3 consists of 16 residues. Germline CDR1 is SGHTA and CDR2 is FQGTGA. The CDR3 reads CASSLFRDRGSNEQFF. The CDR3 DNA reads as TGTGCCAGCAGCTTATTCCGGGACAGGGGCTCCAATGAGCAGTTCTTC.

The chain carries TRBV4-3 and TRBJ1-1; D gene unclear. Germline loops: CDR1 LGHNA, CDR2 YSLEER. Between the trimmed V and J ends, which lost 1 base and 4 bases, there was a span of 7 bases. The CDR3 runs 13 residues. The CDR3 DNA is TGCGCCAGCAGCCAAGCGATAGTCACTGAAGCTTTCTTT. It codes for CASSQAIVTEAFF.

The J gene is TRBJ1-1, the V gene TRBV28, with a tentative D call TRBD1 (5 bases). The CDR3 has 13 residues. V shed 6 bases and J shed 3 bases, with 11 bases lying between them. CDR1 and CDR2 (germline): MDHEN, SYDVKM. The CDR3 DNA reads as TGTGCCAGCAGACCTCAGGGATACACTGAAGCTTTCTTT. Protein product: CASRPQGYTEAFF. The entire variable domain, with the rest obtained from reference TRBV28 and TRBJ1-1, is as follows: DVKVTQSSRYLVKRTGEKVFLECVQDMDHENMFWYRQDPGLGLRLIYFSYDVKMKEKGDIPEGYSVSREKKERFSLILESASTNQTSMYLCASRPQGYTEAFFGQGTRLTVV.

This chain uses TRBV11-2 with TRBJ2-7; TRBD1 matches at 7 bases. Trimming removed 5 bases from V and 6 bases from J; junction bases left unmatched: 7. Germline V gene data show CDR1 as SGHAT and CDR2 as FQNNGV. The length of the CDR3 is 13 residues. The CDR3: CASSLNRGGEQYF. For the CDR3, the DNA is TGTGCCAGCAGCCTTAACAGGGGTGGCGAGCAGTACTTC.

This sequence joins TRBV13 and TRBJ1-1, with 8 bases matching TRBD1. The CDR3 consists of 15 residues. Germline V gene sequence: CDR1 PRHDT, CDR2 FYEKMQ (reference sequence). The V and J ends lost 5 bases and 6 bases, in that order; junction bases with no gene match: 11. The CDR3 region has the DNA TGTGCCAGCAGCGACCCGGACAGGGTGAAGGCTGAAGCTTTCTTT. Amino acids: CASSDPDRVKAEAFF. The full variable domain, with the rest looked up from reference TRBV13 and TRBJ1-1, is AAGVIQSPRHLIKEKRETATLKCYPIPRHDTVYWYQQGPGQDPQFLISFYEKMQSDKGSIPDRFSAQQFSDYHSELNMSSLELGDSALYFCASSDPDRVKAEAFFGQGTRLTVV.

The chain links TRBV7-2 to TRBJ2-7, with TRBD1 matching over 9 bases. Per germline, CDR1 SGHTA and CDR2 FQGNSA. This CDR3 has 13 residues. V lost 4 bases to trimming and J lost 6 bases; unmatched junction nucleotides: 4. CDR3 DNA: TGTGCCAGCAGCTCCCGACAGGGGGGCGAGCAGTACTTC. This gives the protein CASSSRQGGEQYF.

The chain recombines TRBV27 with TRBJ2-7; 9 bases fit TRBD2. V lost 7 bases to trimming and J lost 4 bases; unmatched junction nucleotides: 8. Germline V gives CDR1 MNHEY, CDR2 SMNVEV (reference sequence). CDR3 length: 14 amino acids. The CDR3, as DNA: TGTGCCAGCATGTATAGCGGGAGCGGGTACGAGCAGTACTTC. This sequence encodes CASMYSGSGYEQYF.

The V and J genes are TRBV7-3 and TRBJ2-2; D is unresolved. Germline loops: CDR1 SGHTA, CDR2 FQGTGA. The CDR3 is made up of 14 amino acids. V lost 1 base to trimming and J lost 3 bases, with 6 bases between them. The CDR3 nucleotides read TGTGCCAGCAGCTTAATAGGAGACACCGGGGAGCTGTTTTTT. Translating gives CASSLIGDTGELFF.

The chain links TRBV28 to TRBJ2-7, with D perhaps matching TRBD1 (6 bases). Germline CDR1 MDHEN, CDR2 SYDVKM. The germline V and J ends were trimmed by 6 bases and 0 bases, with 15 bases remaining between them. The CDR3 covers 15 residues. The CDR3 sequence is CASSIPGQFSYEQYF. The CDR3 region has the DNA TGTGCCAGCAGCATTCCCGGACAGTTCTCCTACGAGCAGTACTTC.

The chain couples TRBV5-4 to TRBJ2-7; 8 bases are a match to TRBD1. Looked up from germline, CDR1 is SGHNT and CDR2 is YYREEE (reference sequence). CDR3 length: 16 amino acids. After removal of 0 bases from V and 3 bases from J, the junction contained 8 bases not matched to a gene. CDR3 sequence reads: CASSLDVGTGLYEQYF. Here the CDR3 DNA reads TGTGCCAGCAGCTTGGATGTAGGGACAGGCCTCTACGAGCAGTACTTC. Complete variable domain (other parts from reference TRBV5-4 and TRBJ2-7): ETGVTQSPTHLIKTRGQQVTLRCSSQSGHNTVSWYQQALGQGPQFIFQYYREEENGRGNFPPRFSGLQFPNYSSELNVNALELDDSALYLCASSLDVGTGLYEQYFGPGTRLTVT.

The chain has TRBV10-3 and TRBJ2-1, with D possibly being TRBD1 (6 bases). This CDR3 has 14 residues. The germline V gene encodes CDR1 ENHRY and CDR2 SYGVKD. V lost 5 bases to trimming and J lost 9 bases, with 17 bases between them. CDR3 bases: TGTGCCATCAGTACCGAACAGGGAGTGGGTGAGCAGTTCTTC. This encodes CAISTEQGVGEQFF.

The chain employs TRBV5-1 and TRBJ2-1; 12 bases are a match to TRBD2. The CDR3 is 15 residues long. Germline V gene data show CDR1 as SGHRS and CDR2 as YFSETQ. Trimming took 0 bases from V and 9 from J; bases not matched to a gene: 4. The CDR3 coding sequence is TGCGCCAGCAGCTTGGCTAGCGGGAGGGCCACTGAGCAGTTCTTC. Its translation: CASSLASGRATEQFF.

The chain is built from TRBV6-6 and TRBJ1-6; TRBD1 matches at 8 bases. Germline assignment: CDR1 MNHNY and CDR2 SVGAGI (reference sequence). The V segment lost 6 bases and the J segment 10 bases; nucleotides outside the gene matches: 8. The CDR3 runs 14 residues. The CDR3 sequence: CASRHGDRGSPLHF. Here the CDR3 DNA reads TGTGCCAGCAGGCATGGAGACAGGGGCTCACCCCTCCACTTT.

This chain connects TRBV7-3 to TRBJ2-3; D perhaps matches TRBD2 (6 bases). Between the trimmed V and J ends, which lost 1 base and 0 bases, there was a span of 11 bases. The CDR3 has 16 residues. From germline, CDR1 is SGHTA and CDR2 FQGTGA. This CDR3 reads CASSLNGGPSTDTQYF. CDR3 sequence (DNA): TGTGCCAGCAGCTTAAACGGGGGTCCTAGCACAGATACGCAGTATTTT.

The gene calls are TRBV30 and TRBJ2-2; no reliable D call. Trimming pared 1 base from V and 2 bases from J, leaving 8 bases between. The CDR3 is made up of 14 amino acids. CDR1 and CDR2 (germline): GTSNPN, SVGIG (reference sequence). The CDR3 loop reads CAWSAIYNTGELFF. For the CDR3, the DNA is TGTGCCTGGAGTGCTATATACAACACCGGGGAGCTGTTTTTT. Together with reference TRBV30 and TRBJ2-2, the CDR3 gives the full variable domain: SQTIHQWPATLVQPVGSPLSLECTVEGTSNPNLYWYRQAAGRGLQLLFYSVGIGQISSEVPQNLSASRPQDRQFILSSKKLLLSDSGFYLCAWSAIYNTGELFFGEGSRLTVL.

This clone was seen just once. The V and J genes are TRBV20-1 and TRBJ2-1; unclear D gene. CDR1 and CDR2 from the germline V gene are DFQATT and SNEGSKA (reference sequence). This CDR3 region has 11 residues. Trimming took 4 bases from V and 8 from J, leaving 9 bases between them. The CDR3 spells CSATVLDEQFF. CDR3 bases: TGCAGTGCTACGGTTTTGGATGAGCAGTTCTTC.

J is TRBJ2-6 and V is TRBV7-2, with 11 nucleotides matching TRBD2. The CDR3 has 16 residues. Trimming at V came to 5 bases and at J to 4 bases, leaving 4 bases not matched to a gene. In germline, CDR1 is SGHTA, CDR2 FQGNSA. The DNA of the CDR3 is TGTGCCAGCAGCGTGACTAGCGGGACCGGGGCCAACGTCCTGACTTTC. This translates into CASSVTSGTGANVLTF.

The chain combines TRBV7-8 with TRBJ2-1, with D possibly matching TRBD2 (6 bases). CDR3 length: 15 residues. The V gene's germline CDR1 is SGHVS and CDR2 FQNEAQ. The V end was cut by 5 bases, the J end by 3 bases, with 14 bases between. The CDR3 loop is CASSRRDSSYNEQFF. Written as DNA, the CDR3 is TGTGCCAGCAGCAGGAGGGACTCCAGCTACAATGAGCAGTTCTTC.

This chain uses TRBV2 with TRBJ2-2; D is uncertain. This CDR3 has 18 residues. V lost 2 bases and J lost 0, with 16 bases in between. Looked up from germline, CDR1 is SNHLY and CDR2 is FYNNEI. The CDR3 region is CASSELPVTGANTGELFF. CDR3 in DNA: TGTGCCAGCAGTGAATTACCGGTTACTGGGGCGAACACCGGGGAGCTGTTTTTT. Full variable domain (remainder filled in from reference TRBV2 and TRBJ2-2): EPEVTQTPSHQVTQMGQEVILRCVPISNHLYFYWYRQILGQKVEFLVSFYNNEISEKSEIFDDQFSVERPDGSNFTLKIRSTKLEDSAMYFCASSELPVTGANTGELFFGEGSRLTVL.

The chain carries TRBV6-5 and TRBJ1-1; 7 positions agree with TRBD1. Germline V gene lookup returns CDR1 MNHEY and CDR2 SVGAGI. The CDR3 runs 13 residues. J was trimmed by 11 bases and V by 6 bases; bases with no gene match: 12. The CDR3 bases are TGTGCCAGCAGCTATACAGGGGCGACTGGTGCTTTCTTT. Translated, it gives CASSYTGATGAFF.

The chain recombines TRBV5-6 with TRBJ2-7; D could derive from TRBD1 or TRBD2 (5 bases each). The CDR3 totals 12 residues. Trimming stripped 2 bases from V and 7 bases from J, with 10 bases between. Germline assignment: CDR1 SGHDT and CDR2 YYEEEE. Written as DNA, the CDR3 is TGTGCCAGCAGCTTCGGGGCAGGAGAGCAGTACTTC. Protein sequence: CASSFGAGEQYF.

The chain combines TRBV27 with TRBJ1-3; 8 bases match TRBD1. J gave up 2 bases and V 4 bases, and 1 base lay outside the gene matches. Germline V gene lookup returns CDR1 MNHEY and CDR2 SMNVEV (reference sequence). The CDR3 length is 14 residues. CDR3 amino acids: CASSSGGTGNTIYF. In DNA form, the CDR3 reads TGTGCCAGCAGTTCAGGGGGCACTGGAAACACCATATATTTT.

V and J are TRBV14 and TRBJ1-5; 8 nucleotides align to TRBD1. Per germline, CDR1 SGHDN and CDR2 FVKESK. The ends lost 5 bases at V and 5 bases at J; junction bases unmatched: 11. This CDR3 comprises 16 residues. CDR3 sequence reads: CASSVWRLTGDQPQHF. The CDR3 DNA follows: TGTGCCAGCAGCGTGTGGCGGTTGACAGGGGATCAGCCCCAGCATTTT.

The chain joins TRBV4-3 to TRBJ2-7, with unresolved D. Trimming left V 0 bases short and J 3 bases short, with 18 bases between. Germline V gene lookup returns CDR1 LGHNA and CDR2 YSLEER. This CDR3 spans 17 amino acids. CDR3 bases: TGCGCCAGCAGCCAAGAACTCAAGACCCTGGGGTTCTACGAGCAGTACTTC. Translated: CASSQELKTLGFYEQYF.